This TCR beta chain was recorded in a study of CD8 T cells in Susac syndrome. Whole-study context: Patients with Susac syndrome had blood drawn and were at that point therapy-naive, on corticosteroids, or on intravenous immunoglobulin alone.

The V gene's germline CDR1 is MDHEN and CDR2 SYDVKM. This CDR3 has 17 residues. V shed 4 bases and J 10 bases; nucleotides not matched to a gene: 16. Regarding the study as a whole: Clonal expansion was absent from the CD4+ T cell repertoires in Susac syndrome.

Of note for this clonotype: Its antigen remains unidentified.

Reverse transcription of roughly 0.45 to 1 ug RNA was performed with random hexamers. Via MiXCR, TCRdb re-called the immunoSEQ multiplex PCR reads, giving one row per CDR3 protein. The sample has about 190,000 distinct CDR3 sequences; approximately 96% are singletons. TEMRA cells were FACS-enriched, and CD8+ and CD4+ T cells were isolated negatively. The sample was CD4+ T cells from PBMCs. The source of this sequence is a human donor with Susac syndrome. V is TRBV28 and J is TRBJ2-1; 10 nucleotides agree with TRBD2. CDR3 loop: CASSSTRLQRGGQEQFF. The CDR3 DNA reads as TGTGCCAGCAGTTCAACCCGTCTCCAGCGGGGGGGACAGGAGCAGTTCTTC. Full variable domain (outside the CDR3, taken from reference TRBV28 and TRBJ2-1): DVKVTQSSRYLVKRTGEKVFLECVQDMDHENMFWYRQDPGLGLRLIYFSYDVKMKEKGDIPEGYSVSREKKERFSLILESASTNQTSMYLCASSSTRLQRGGQEQFFGPGTRLTVL.